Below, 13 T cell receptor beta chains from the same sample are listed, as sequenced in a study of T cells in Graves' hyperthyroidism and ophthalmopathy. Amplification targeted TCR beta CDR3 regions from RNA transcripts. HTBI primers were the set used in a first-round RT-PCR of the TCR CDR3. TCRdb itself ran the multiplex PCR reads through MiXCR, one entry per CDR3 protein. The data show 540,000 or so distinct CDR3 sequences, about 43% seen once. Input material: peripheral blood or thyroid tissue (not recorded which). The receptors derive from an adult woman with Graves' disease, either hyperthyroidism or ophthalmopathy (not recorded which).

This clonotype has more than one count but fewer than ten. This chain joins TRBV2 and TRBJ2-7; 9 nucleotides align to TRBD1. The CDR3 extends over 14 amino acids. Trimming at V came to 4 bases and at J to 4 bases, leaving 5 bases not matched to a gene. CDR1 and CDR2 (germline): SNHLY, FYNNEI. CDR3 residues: CASSAGTGIYEQYF. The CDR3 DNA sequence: TGTGCCAGCAGTGCCGGGACAGGGATATACGAGCAGTACTTC.

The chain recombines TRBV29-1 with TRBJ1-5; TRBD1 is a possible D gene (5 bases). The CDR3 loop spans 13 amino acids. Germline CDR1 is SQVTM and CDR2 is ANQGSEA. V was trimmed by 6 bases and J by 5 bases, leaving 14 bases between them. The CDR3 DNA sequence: TGCAGCGTCGGACTCAGGGTAGATCAGCCCCAGCATTTT. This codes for CSVGLRVDQPQHF.

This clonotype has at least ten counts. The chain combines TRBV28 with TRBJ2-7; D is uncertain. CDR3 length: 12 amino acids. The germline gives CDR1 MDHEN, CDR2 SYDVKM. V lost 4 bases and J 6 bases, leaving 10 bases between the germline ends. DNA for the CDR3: TGTGCCAGCAGTTCCCCGTGGGGCGAGCAGTACTTC. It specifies CASSSPWGEQYF.

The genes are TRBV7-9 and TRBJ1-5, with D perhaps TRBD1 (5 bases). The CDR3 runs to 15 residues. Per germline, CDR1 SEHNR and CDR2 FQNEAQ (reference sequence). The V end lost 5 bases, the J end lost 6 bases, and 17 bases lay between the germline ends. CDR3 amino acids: CASSVDTGPLQPQHF. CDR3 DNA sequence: TGTGCCAGCAGCGTAGACACAGGTCCACTTCAGCCCCAGCATTTT.

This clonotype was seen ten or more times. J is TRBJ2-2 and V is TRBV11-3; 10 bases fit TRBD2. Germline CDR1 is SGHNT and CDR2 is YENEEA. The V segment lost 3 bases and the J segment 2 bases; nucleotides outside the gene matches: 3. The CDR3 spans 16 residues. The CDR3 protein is CASSFSSGRNTGELFF. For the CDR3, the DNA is TGTGCCAGCAGCTTCTCTAGCGGGAGAAACACCGGGGAGCTGTTTTTT.

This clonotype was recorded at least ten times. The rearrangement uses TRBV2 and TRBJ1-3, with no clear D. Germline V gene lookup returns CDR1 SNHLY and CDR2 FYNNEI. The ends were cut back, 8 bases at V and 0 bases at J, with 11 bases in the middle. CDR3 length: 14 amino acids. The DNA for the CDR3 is TGTGCCAGCGTGGCCACTCCCTCTGGAAACACCATATATTTT. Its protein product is CASVATPSGNTIYF.

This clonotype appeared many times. The CDR3 nucleotides read TGTGCCAGCTTTGACATCTTGAACACTGAAGCTTTCTTT. It specifies CASFDILNTEAFF. The chain links TRBV12-3 or TRBV12-4 to TRBJ1-1; D gene uncertain. V lost 8 bases and J 0 bases, leaving 10 bases between the germline ends. CDR3 length equals 13 residues.

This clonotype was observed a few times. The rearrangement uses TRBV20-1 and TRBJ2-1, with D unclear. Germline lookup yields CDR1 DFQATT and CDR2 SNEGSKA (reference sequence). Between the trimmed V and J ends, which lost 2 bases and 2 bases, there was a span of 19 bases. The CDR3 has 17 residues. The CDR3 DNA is TGCAGTGCTAGACAAGTCGCCGGCGCGATACCCTACAATGAGCAGTTCTTC. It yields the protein CSARQVAGAIPYNEQFF.

CDR3 sequence: CSASGGREADTQYF. CDR3 DNA: TGCAGTGCTAGTGGCGGGAGGGAGGCAGATACGCAGTATTTT. The V gene is TRBV20-1, the J gene TRBJ2-3; 9 bases map to TRBD2. The CDR3 is 14 amino acids. Germline CDR1 and CDR2: DFQATT and SNEGSKA (reference sequence). J was trimmed by 4 bases and V by 3 bases; bases with no gene match: 5.

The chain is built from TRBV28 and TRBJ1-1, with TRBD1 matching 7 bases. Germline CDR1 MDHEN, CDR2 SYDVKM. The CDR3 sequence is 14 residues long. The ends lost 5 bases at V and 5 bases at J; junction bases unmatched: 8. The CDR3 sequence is CASSADRVGTEAFF. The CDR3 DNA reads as TGTGCCAGCAGTGCTGACAGGGTCGGTACTGAAGCTTTCTTT.

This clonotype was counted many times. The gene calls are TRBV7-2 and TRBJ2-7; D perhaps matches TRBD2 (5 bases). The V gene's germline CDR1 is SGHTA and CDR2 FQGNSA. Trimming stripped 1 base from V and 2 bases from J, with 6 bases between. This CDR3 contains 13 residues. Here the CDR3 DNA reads TGTGCCAGCAGCTTAGACGGGACCTACGAGCAGTACTTC. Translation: CASSLDGTYEQYF. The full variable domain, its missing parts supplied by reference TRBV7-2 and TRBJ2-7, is GAGVSQSPSNKVTEKGKDVELRCDPISGHTALYWYRQSLGQGLEFLIYFQGNSAPDKSGLPSDRFSAERTGGSVSTLTIQRTQQEDSAVYLCASSLDGTYEQYFGPGTRLTVT.

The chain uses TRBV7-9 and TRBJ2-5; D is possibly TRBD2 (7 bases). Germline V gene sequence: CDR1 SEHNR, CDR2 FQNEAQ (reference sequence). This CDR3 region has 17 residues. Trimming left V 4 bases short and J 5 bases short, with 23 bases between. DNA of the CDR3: TGTGCCAGCAGCTCCCCCCGAAGAAGGACTAGGGGGGAGACCCAGTACTTC. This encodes CASSSPRRRTRGETQYF.

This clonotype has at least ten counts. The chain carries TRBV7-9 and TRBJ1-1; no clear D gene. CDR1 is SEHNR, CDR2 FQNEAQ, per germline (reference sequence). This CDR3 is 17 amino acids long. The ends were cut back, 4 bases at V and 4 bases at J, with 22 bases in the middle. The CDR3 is CASSSLRGPGRSTEAFF. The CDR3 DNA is TGTGCCAGCAGCTCCCTACGAGGCCCGGGGAGATCCACTGAAGCTTTCTTT.